The 17 T cell receptor beta chains below were found in one sample sequenced in a study of T-cell reconstitution after alpha-beta-depleted transplantation in children. As it was prepared, the TCRbeta library received unique molecular identifiers. Using its own MiXCR run on the PCR reads, TCRdb lists one record per CDR3 protein. The sample contains 120,000 to 150,000 distinct CDR3 sequences, more than 8% of which appear only once. Sequenced material: PBMCs, mostly from graft donor cells, taken 180 days after TCRalphabeta/CD19-depleted stem cell transplant. These receptor sequences come from a female patient younger than 10 who had a stem cell transplant for congenital amegakaryocytic thrombocytopenia, so the T cells may come from the graft donor.

This clonotype has a handful of counts. The V call is TRBV7-9, the J call TRBJ2-1; D is possibly TRBD1 or TRBD2 (5 bases each). Looked up from germline, CDR1 is SEHNR and CDR2 is FQNEAQ (reference sequence). The CDR3 covers 16 residues. V lost 5 bases to trimming and J lost 9 bases, with 23 bases between them. The CDR3 spells CASSRNSGTHRAEQFF. CDR3 nucleotide sequence: TGTGCCAGCAGCCGAAACTCCGGGACCCATCGCGCTGAGCAGTTCTTC.

This clonotype was seen many times. V and J are TRBV10-2 and TRBJ1-5, with no clear D. V lost 2 bases to trimming and J lost 0 bases, with 8 bases between them. The germline V gene has CDR1 WSHSY and CDR2 SAAADI. This CDR3 comprises 15 residues. CDR3 residues: CASSEGRYSNQPQHF. Here the CDR3 DNA reads TGCGCCAGCAGTGAGGGCCGGTATAGCAATCAGCCCCAGCATTTT.

The V call is TRBV30, the J call TRBJ1-2; TRBD1 matches 10 bases. Germline loops: CDR1 GTSNPN, CDR2 SVGIG (reference sequence). The CDR3 runs to 14 residues. V shed 2 bases, J shed 4 bases, and the junction held 4 bases outside the gene matches. CDR3 loop: CAWSPGQGFYGYTF. The CDR3 DNA sequence: TGTGCCTGGAGTCCGGGACAGGGGTTCTATGGCTACACCTTC. Full variable domain (remainder filled in from reference TRBV30 and TRBJ1-2): SQTIHQWPATLVQPVGSPLSLECTVEGTSNPNLYWYRQAAGRGLQLLFYSVGIGQISSEVPQNLSASRPQDRQFILSSKKLLLSDSGFYLCAWSPGQGFYGYTFGSGTRLTVV.

This clonotype has at least ten counts. The V and J genes are TRBV27 and TRBJ1-3; D possibly corresponds to TRBD1 (5 bases). The CDR3 totals 13 residues. V was clipped by 8 bases and J by 0 bases, with 8 bases between them. Germline V gives CDR1 MNHEY, CDR2 SMNVEV (reference sequence). The CDR3 nucleotides read TGTGCCAGCGGCGGGGCCTCTGGAAACACCATATATTTT. This gives the protein CASGGASGNTIYF.

This clonotype has ten or more counts. V gene TRBV28 combines with J gene TRBJ1-2; D unresolved. The CDR3 extends over 14 amino acids. Germline CDR1 reads MDHEN; CDR2 reads SYDVKM. The V end lost 6 bases, the J end lost 4 bases, and 15 bases lay between the germline ends. In nucleotides, the CDR3 is TGTGCCAGCAGGAAGGGAGGGAACAGCTATGGCTACACCTTC. Its protein product is CASRKGGNSYGYTF.

This clonotype was detected ten times or more. This chain links TRBV29-1 with TRBJ2-1; D is undetermined. This CDR3 is 11 amino acids long. From germline, CDR1 is SQVTM and CDR2 ANQGSEA. V lost 5 bases, J lost 5 bases, and 7 bases lay in between. The chain's CDR3 is CSVYEDNEQFF. Written as DNA, the CDR3 is TGCAGCGTTTACGAGGACAATGAGCAGTTCTTC.

Only a few counts were recorded for this clonotype. The chain joins TRBV7-2 to TRBJ2-3; 7 bases match TRBD1. CDR3 length: 14 residues. CDR1 and CDR2 (germline): SGHTA, FQGNSA. V was clipped by 4 bases and J by 4 bases; unmatched bases: 5. The CDR3 is CASSWTGVPDTQYF. CDR3 DNA: TGTGCCAGCAGCTGGACAGGAGTTCCAGATACGCAGTATTTT.

This clonotype was detected ten times or more. V and J are TRBV29-1 and TRBJ2-7, with D possibly being TRBD1 (5 bases). The CDR3 is 11 residues long. The germline V and J ends were trimmed by 4 bases and 4 bases, with 8 bases remaining between them. Germline V gene lookup returns CDR1 SQVTM and CDR2 ANQGSEA. CDR3 region: CSVVRGYEQYF. The DNA of the CDR3 is TGCAGCGTTGTTAGGGGATACGAGCAGTACTTC.

This clonotype was seen many times. V gene TRBV3-1 combines with J gene TRBJ1-4; 7 nucleotides agree with TRBD1. Germline V gene sequence: CDR1 LGHDT, CDR2 YNNKEL (reference sequence). This CDR3 region has 13 residues. V was pared by 1 base and J by 8 bases, with 1 base of the junction left unmatched. As DNA, the CDR3 is TGTGCCAGCAGCCAAGGACAGGGAGAAAAACTGTTTTTT. It encodes CASSQGQGEKLFF.

This clonotype has only a few counts. The chain recombines TRBV7-2 with TRBJ1-2; no reliable D call. Germline V gene lookup returns CDR1 SGHTA and CDR2 FQGNSA. The V gene lost 1 base and the J gene lost 1 base, with 7 bases spanning the gap. This CDR3 is built from 14 residues. The DNA for the CDR3 is TGTGCCAGCAGCTTAGGGGCAAGTAACTATGGCTACACCTTC. Residues: CASSLGASNYGYTF.

This clonotype was seen more than once but under ten times. The V gene is TRBV5-1, the J gene TRBJ2-1; 7 bases are shared with TRBD2. Germline V CDR1 and CDR2: SGHRS, YFSETQ. The CDR3 totals 15 residues. The V segment lost 3 bases and the J segment 4 bases; nucleotides outside the gene matches: 7. The CDR3 DNA sequence: TGCGCCAGCAGCTACGGGGGGACCCCGTACAATGAGCAGTTCTTC. It encodes CASSYGGTPYNEQFF.

In its sample, this clonotype was seen many times. The chain links TRBV28 to TRBJ1-1, with D possibly being TRBD1 (6 bases). Trimming shortened V by 10 bases and J by 4 bases, and 22 bases separated the two germline ends. The germline V gene has CDR1 MDHEN and CDR2 SYDVKM. CDR3 length: 15 amino acids. In DNA form, the CDR3 reads TGTGCCATCGAATTAGGGGGGACGTCGAGCACTGAAGCTTTCTTT. Protein: CAIELGGTSSTEAFF.

V and J are TRBV24-1 and TRBJ2-3; tentatively, D is TRBD1 or TRBD2 (6 bases each). The CDR3 covers 12 residues. Trimming shortened V by 12 bases and J by 4 bases, and 13 bases separated the two germline ends. Germline V CDR1 and CDR2: KGHDR, SFDVKD. In DNA, the CDR3 is TGTGCCGTCGCCGGGGGCGCAGATACGCAGTATTTT. This sequence encodes CAVAGGADTQYF.

This rearrangement joins TRBV4-1 to TRBJ2-5; TRBD2 is a possible D gene (6 bases). Trimming took off 4 bases at V and 1 base at J, with 16 bases between the two ends. The CDR3 totals 16 residues. CDR1 is MGHRA, CDR2 YSYEKL, per germline. DNA of the CDR3: TGCGCCAGCAGCCGGGGCTATACGGGGGTCCAAGAGACCCAGTACTTC. It yields the protein CASSRGYTGVQETQYF.

The rearrangement uses TRBV5-1 and TRBJ2-5; D gene uncertain. Trimming stripped 2 bases from V and 1 base from J, with 9 bases between. The CDR3 spans 14 residues. CDR1 and CDR2 (germline): SGHRS, YFSETQ. The DNA of the CDR3 is TGCGCCAGCAGCTTTTCAAACGTCCAAGAGACCCAGTACTTC. Protein: CASSFSNVQETQYF.

At least ten counts were recorded for this clonotype. The rearrangement uses TRBV5-1 and TRBJ2-2; D ambiguous. CDR3 size: 14 residues. V shed 5 bases and J shed 1 base, with 9 bases lying between them. CDR1 and CDR2 from the germline V gene are SGHRS and YFSETQ. CDR3 DNA: TGCGCCAGCAGGCTCCTCCAGAACACCGGGGAGCTGTTTTTT. Amino acid sequence: CASRLLQNTGELFF.

This clonotype came up a few times. The genes are TRBV29-1 and TRBJ2-3; TRBD1 is a possible D gene (6 bases). Germline lookup yields CDR1 SQVTM and CDR2 ANQGSEA. The V gene lost 3 bases and the J gene lost 1 base, with 11 bases spanning the gap. The CDR3 loop spans 14 amino acids. Here the CDR3 reads CSVEDRYGTDTQYF. CDR3 sequence (DNA): TGCAGCGTTGAGGACAGATATGGCACAGATACGCAGTATTTT.